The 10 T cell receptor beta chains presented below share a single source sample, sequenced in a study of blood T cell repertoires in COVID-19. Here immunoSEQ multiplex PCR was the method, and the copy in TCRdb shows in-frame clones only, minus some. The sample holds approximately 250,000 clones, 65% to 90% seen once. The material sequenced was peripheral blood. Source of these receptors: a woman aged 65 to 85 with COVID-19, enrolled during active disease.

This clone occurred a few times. DNA for the CDR3: TGTGCCAGCAGCTTCCCCGCGGACACCATATATTTT. Translating it yields CASSFPADTIYF. The rearrangement joins TRBV7-9 to TRBJ1-3; D ambiguous. CDR1 and CDR2 (germline): SEHNR, FQNEAQ (reference sequence). Trimming left V 3 bases short and J 8 bases short, with 8 bases between. The CDR3 runs to 12 residues.

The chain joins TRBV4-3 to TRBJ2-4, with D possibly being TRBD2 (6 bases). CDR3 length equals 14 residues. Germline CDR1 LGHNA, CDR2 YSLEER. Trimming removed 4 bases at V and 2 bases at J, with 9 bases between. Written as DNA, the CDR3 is TGCGCCAGCAGCCCCGGGGGATCCAAAAACATTCAGTACTTC. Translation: CASSPGGSKNIQYF.

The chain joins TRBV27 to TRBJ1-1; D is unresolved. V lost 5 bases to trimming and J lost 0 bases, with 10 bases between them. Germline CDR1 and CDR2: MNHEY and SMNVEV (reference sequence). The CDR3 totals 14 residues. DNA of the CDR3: TGTGCCAGCAGTCCACTTTCCGTGAACACTGAAGCTTTCTTT. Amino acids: CASSPLSVNTEAFF.

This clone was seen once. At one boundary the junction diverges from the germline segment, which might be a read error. CDR3 loop: CASRSDVPGHLVF. The CDR3 region has the DNA TGCGCCAGCAGGTCGGACGTCCCGGGACACCTGGTATTC. The rearrangement uses TRBV5-1 and TRBJ1-2; maybe TRBD1 (6 bases). The CDR3 is 13 amino acids. Germline V gene sequence: CDR1 SGHRS, CDR2 YFSETQ.

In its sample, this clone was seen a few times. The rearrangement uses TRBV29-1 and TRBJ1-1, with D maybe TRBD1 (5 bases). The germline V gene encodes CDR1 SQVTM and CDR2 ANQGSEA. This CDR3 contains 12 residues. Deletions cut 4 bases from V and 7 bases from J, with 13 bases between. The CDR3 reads CSVGEGTHEAFF. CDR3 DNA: TGCAGCGTTGGGGAGGGGACCCATGAAGCTTTCTTT.

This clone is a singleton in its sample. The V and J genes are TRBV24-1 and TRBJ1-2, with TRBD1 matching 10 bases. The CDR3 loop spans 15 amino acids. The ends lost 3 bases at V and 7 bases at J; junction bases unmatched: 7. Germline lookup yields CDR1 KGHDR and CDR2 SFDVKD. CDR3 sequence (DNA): TGTGCCACCAGTGATCCACGACAGGGGGCGGGTGGCTACACCTTC. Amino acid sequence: CATSDPRQGAGGYTF.

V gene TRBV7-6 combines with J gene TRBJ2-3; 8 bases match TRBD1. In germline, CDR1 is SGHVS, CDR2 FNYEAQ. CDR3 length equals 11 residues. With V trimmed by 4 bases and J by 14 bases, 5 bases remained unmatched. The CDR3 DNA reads TGTGCCAGCAGCTCGGACAGGGTCGGGTATTTT. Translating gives CASSSDRVGYF.

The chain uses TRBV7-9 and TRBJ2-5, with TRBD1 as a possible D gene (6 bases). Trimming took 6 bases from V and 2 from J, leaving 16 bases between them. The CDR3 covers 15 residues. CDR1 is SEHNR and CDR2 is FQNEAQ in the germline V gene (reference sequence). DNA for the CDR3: TGTGCCAGCAGACCCCGTGACAGGAGACAAGAGACCCAGTACTTC. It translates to CASRPRDRRQETQYF.

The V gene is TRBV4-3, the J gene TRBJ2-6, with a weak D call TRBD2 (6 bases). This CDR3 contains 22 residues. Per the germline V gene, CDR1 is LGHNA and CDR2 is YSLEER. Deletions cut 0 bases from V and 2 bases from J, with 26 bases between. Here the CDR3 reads CASSQDYTGVGSLPTGANVLTF. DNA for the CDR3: TGCGCCAGCAGCCAAGATTATACGGGAGTAGGTAGCCTCCCCACTGGGGCCAACGTCCTGACTTTC.

CDR3 protein: CASGFLPGGLGELFF. In nucleotides, the CDR3 is TGTGCTAGTGGTTTCCTCCCAGGGGGCTTAGGGGAGCTGTTTTTT. The chain joins TRBV12-5 to TRBJ2-2, with TRBD1 matching 8 bases. The V and J ends lost 3 bases and 8 bases, in that order; junction bases with no gene match: 8. This CDR3 is built from 15 residues. Germline lookup yields CDR1 LGHNT and CDR2 FRNRAP.